Each of the 7 T cell receptor delta chains below was sequenced from the same sample in a study of gamma-delta T cells after stem cell transplantation. TCRdb applied CATT to the RT-PCR reads for clone calling. The table lists approximately 4,200 delta-chain clones, 1.9% of them singletons. The sequenced sample was gamma-delta T cells. The source is a human donor. It is not recorded whose cells these are; they may come from a transplant donor.

This clone turned up a few times. TCRdb attributes to this sequence the protein of a much larger clone, which differs from the DNA translation at residue 16; a read error is likely, and the protein displayed is translated from the DNA. The CDR3 nucleotides are TGTGCCTGTGACACATTGGGCCTGGGGGATACGGCCCGCTCCTGGAACACCCGACAGATGTTTTTC. It is translated as CACDTLGLGDTARSWNTRQMFF. V usage is TRDV2 and J usage is TRDJ3; 12 nucleotides agree with TRDD3. Germline V gene data show CDR1 as GEAIGNYY and CDR2 as EKD. This CDR3 has 22 amino acids.

As concerns this clone: The protein in TCRdb stems from a much larger clone and differs at residue 16 from this DNA's translation, likely a read error; here the protein is translated from the DNA. The CDR3 loop reads CACDTVEVLGDTHDKPIF. CDR3 DNA sequence: TGTGCCTGTGACACCGTTGAGGTCCTGGGGGATACTCACGATAAACCCATCTTT. This chain uses TRDV2 with TRDJ1; 11 positions agree with TRDD3. CDR3 size: 18 residues. CDR1 is GEAIGNYY, CDR2 EKD, per germline.

This clone was seen a handful of times. The TCRdb protein comes from a much larger clone and disagrees with this DNA's translation at residue 14, likely due to a read error; the protein given here is derived from the DNA. The V and J genes are TRDV2 and TRDJ1, with 11 bases aligning to TRDD3. This CDR3 region has 15 residues. Germline values: CDR1 GEAIGNYY, CDR2 EKD. The CDR3 sequence: CACLLLGDKGDKLTF. CDR3 sequence (DNA): TGTGCCTGTCTTCTACTGGGGGATAAGGGCGATAAACTCACCTTT.

This clone was counted only a few times. TCRdb records a much larger clone's protein for this DNA, with a difference at residue 10 that likely arises from a read error; the protein given is the translation of the DNA. V is TRDV2 and J is TRDJ1; D perhaps matches TRDD3 (5 bases). Germline loops: CDR1 GEAIGNYY, CDR2 EKD. V was trimmed by 0 bases and J by 0 bases, leaving 19 bases between them. The CDR3 is 18 amino acids. This CDR3 is CACDTVSGTEGYTDKLIF. CDR3 bases: TGTGCCTGTGACACCGTCAGCGGTACTGAGGGATACACCGATAAACTCATCTTT.

As to this clone: The protein that TCRdb holds for this DNA derives from a much larger clone and differs from the translated DNA at residue 6, which likely indicates a read error; the protein shown here is translated from the DNA. This chain links TRDV2 with TRDJ3; D is perhaps TRDD2 (5 bases). Germline V gene data show CDR1 as GEAIGNYY and CDR2 as EKD. The V end was cut by 0 bases, the J end by 3 bases, with 17 bases between. The CDR3 runs 19 residues. This CDR3 is CACDTVSSPSGWDTRQMFF. Here the CDR3 DNA reads TGTGCCTGTGACACCGTGAGTAGTCCTTCTGGCTGGGACACCCGACAGATGTTTTTC.

This clone was counted a few times. TCRdb pairs this DNA with a much larger clone's protein that differs at residues 13 and 19, likely a read error; the protein shown was translated from the DNA. V gene TRDV2 combines with J gene TRDJ3; D is possibly TRDD3 (6 bases). Germline V gives CDR1 GEAIGNYY, CDR2 EKD. The CDR3 runs to 21 residues. In DNA form, the CDR3 reads TGTGCCTGTGACACCGCGGAGAGAGGGAGGGATAACCTCTGGGACACCCGACAGACGTTTTTC. This translates into CACDTAERGRDNLWDTRQTFF.

V is TRDV2 and J is TRDJ1; no definite D call. CDR1 is GEAIGNYY, CDR2 EKD, per germline. The CDR3 length is 14 residues. V lost 3 bases and J 2 bases, leaving 12 bases between the germline ends. In DNA form, the CDR3 reads TGTGCCTGTGACGCCATCGGAGGGACCGATAAACTCATCTTT. It translates to CACDAIGGTDKLIF.